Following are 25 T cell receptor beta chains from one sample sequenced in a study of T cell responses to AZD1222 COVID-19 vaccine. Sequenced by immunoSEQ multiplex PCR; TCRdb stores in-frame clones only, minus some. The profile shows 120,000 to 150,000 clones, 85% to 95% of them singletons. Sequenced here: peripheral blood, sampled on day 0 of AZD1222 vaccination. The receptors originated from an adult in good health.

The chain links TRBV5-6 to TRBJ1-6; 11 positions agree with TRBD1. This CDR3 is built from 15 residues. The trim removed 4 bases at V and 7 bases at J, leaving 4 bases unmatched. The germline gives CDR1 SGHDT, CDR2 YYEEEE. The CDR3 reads CASSGDRGINSPLHF. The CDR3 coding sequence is TGTGCCAGCAGCGGGGACAGGGGGATCAATTCACCCCTCCACTTT.

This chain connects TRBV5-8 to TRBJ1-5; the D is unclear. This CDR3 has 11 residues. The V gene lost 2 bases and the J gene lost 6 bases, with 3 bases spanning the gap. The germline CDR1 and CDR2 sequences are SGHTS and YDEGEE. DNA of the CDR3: TGTGCCAGCAGCTTTATTCAGCCCCAGCATTTT. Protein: CASSFIQPQHF.

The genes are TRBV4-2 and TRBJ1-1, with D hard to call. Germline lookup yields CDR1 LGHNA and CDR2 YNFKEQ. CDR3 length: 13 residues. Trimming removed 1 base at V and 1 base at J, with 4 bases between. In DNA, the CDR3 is TGTGCCAGCAGCCAAGGGGGGAACACTGAAGCTTTCTTT. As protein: CASSQGGNTEAFF.

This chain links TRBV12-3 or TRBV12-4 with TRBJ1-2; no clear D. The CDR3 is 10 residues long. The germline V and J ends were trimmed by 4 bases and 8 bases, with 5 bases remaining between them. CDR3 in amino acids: CASSSGGYTF. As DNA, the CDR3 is TGTGCCAGCAGTTCGGGCGGCTACACCTTC.

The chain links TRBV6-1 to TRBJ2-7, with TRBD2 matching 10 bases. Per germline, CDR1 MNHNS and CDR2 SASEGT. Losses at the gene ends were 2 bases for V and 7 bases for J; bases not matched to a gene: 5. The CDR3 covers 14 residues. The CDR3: CASSESSGRGEQYF. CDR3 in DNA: TGTGCCAGCAGTGAATCGAGCGGGAGGGGTGAGCAGTACTTC.

This CDR3 reads CASSITEAKNIQYF. CDR3 DNA sequence: TGTGCCAGTAGTATAACAGAAGCCAAAAACATTCAGTACTTC. The V call is TRBV19, the J call TRBJ2-4; no clear D gene. V lost 2 bases, J lost 0 bases, and 5 bases lay in between. CDR1 and CDR2 from the germline V gene are LNHDA and SQIVND (reference sequence). The CDR3 has 14 amino acids.

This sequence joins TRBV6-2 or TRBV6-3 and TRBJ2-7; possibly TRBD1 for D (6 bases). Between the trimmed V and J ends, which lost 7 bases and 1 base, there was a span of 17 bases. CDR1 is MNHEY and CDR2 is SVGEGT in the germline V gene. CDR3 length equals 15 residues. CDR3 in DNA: TGTGCCAGCACCCCAAGGGGCGGACAGTCCTACGAGCAGTACTTC. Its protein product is CASTPRGGQSYEQYF.

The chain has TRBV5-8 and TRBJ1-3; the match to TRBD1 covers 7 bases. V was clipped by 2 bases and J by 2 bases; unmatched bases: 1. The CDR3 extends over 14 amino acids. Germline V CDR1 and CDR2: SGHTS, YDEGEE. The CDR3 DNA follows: TGTGCCAGCAGCTTCGACAGGGCTGGAAACACCATATATTTT. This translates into CASSFDRAGNTIYF.

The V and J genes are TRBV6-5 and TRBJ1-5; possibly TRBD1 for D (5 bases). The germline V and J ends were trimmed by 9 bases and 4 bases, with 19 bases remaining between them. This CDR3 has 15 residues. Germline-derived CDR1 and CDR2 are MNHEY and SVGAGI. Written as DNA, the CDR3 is TGTGCCAGTCAACGGGGTGGGGCAGAAAATCAGCCCCAGCATTTT. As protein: CASQRGGAENQPQHF.

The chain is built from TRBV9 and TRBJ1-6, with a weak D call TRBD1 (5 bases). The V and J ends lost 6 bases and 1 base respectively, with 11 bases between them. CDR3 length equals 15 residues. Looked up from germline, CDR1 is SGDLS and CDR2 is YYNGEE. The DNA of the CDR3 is TGTGCCAGCAACGAAGGGGATTCCTATAATTCACCCCTCCACTTT. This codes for CASNEGDSYNSPLHF.

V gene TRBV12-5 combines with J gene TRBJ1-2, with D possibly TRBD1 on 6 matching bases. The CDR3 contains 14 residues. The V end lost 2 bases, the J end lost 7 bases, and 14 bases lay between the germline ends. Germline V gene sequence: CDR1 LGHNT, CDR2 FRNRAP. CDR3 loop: CASGLNTGPGGYTF. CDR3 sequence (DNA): TGTGCTAGTGGTTTGAATACAGGGCCAGGTGGCTACACCTTC.

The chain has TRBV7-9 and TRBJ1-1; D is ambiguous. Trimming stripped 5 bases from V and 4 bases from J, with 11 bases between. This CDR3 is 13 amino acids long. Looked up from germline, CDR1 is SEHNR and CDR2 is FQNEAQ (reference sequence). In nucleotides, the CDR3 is TGTGCCAGCAGCAACTCCGGTAGCACTGAAGCTTTCTTT. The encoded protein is CASSNSGSTEAFF.

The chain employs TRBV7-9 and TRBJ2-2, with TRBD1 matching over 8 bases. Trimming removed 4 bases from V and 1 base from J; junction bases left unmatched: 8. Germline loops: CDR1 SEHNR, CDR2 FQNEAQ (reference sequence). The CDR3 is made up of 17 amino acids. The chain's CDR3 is CASSSATGARNTGELFF. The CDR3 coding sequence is TGTGCCAGCAGCTCCGCGACAGGGGCCAGGAACACCGGGGAGCTGTTTTTT.

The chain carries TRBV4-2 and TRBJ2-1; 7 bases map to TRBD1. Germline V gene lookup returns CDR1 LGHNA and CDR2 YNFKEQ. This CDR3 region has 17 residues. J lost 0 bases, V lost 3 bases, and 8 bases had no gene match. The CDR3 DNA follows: TGTGCCAGCAGCCACCCGGTGGGGGACAGCTCCTACAATGAGCAGTTCTTC. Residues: CASSHPVGDSSYNEQFF.

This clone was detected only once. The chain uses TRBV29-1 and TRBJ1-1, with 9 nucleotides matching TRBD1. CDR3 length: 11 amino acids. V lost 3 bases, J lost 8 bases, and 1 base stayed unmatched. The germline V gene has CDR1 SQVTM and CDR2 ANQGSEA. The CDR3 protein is CSVEDRGEAFF. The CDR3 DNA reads TGCAGCGTTGAGGACAGGGGCGAAGCTTTCTTT.

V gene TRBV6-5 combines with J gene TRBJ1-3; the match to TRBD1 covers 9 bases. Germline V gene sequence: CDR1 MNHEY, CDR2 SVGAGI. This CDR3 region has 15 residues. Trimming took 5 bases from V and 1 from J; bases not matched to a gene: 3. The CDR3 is CASSNDRGSGNTIYF. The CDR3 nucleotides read TGTGCCAGCAGTAACGACAGGGGGTCTGGAAACACCATATATTTT.

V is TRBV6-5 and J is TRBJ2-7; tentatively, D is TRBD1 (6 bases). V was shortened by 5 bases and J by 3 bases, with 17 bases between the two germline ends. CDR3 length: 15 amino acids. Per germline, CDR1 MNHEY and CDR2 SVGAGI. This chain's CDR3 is CASSTDSPMSYEQYF. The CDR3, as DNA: TGTGCCAGCAGTACGGACAGTCCCATGAGCTACGAGCAGTACTTC.

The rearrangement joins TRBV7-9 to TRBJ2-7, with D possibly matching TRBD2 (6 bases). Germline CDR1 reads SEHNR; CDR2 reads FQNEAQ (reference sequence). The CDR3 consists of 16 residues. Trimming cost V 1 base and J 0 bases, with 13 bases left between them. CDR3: CASSLGSSENSYEQYF. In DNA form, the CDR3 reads TGTGCCAGCAGCTTAGGCTCTAGCGAGAACTCCTACGAGCAGTACTTC.

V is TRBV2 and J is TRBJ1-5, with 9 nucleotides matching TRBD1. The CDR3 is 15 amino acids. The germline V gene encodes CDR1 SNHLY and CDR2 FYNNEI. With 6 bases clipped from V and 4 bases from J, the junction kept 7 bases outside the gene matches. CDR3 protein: CASRGQGERNQPQHF. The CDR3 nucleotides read TGTGCCAGCAGGGGACAGGGAGAAAGGAATCAGCCCCAGCATTTT.

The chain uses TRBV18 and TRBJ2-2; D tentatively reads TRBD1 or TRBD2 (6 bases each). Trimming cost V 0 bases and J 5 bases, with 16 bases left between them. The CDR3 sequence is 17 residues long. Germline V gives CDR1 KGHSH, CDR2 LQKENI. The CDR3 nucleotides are TGTGCCAGCTCACCACCGTCGGGGGCCCTGGGGACCGGGGAGCTGTTTTTT. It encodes CASSPPSGALGTGELFF.

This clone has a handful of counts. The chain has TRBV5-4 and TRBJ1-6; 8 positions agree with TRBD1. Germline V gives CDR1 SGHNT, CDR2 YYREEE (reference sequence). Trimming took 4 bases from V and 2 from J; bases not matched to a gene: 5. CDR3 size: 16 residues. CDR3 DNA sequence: TGTGCCAGCAGCACTGACAGGGGCCCCTATAATTCACCCCTCCACTTT. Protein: CASSTDRGPYNSPLHF.

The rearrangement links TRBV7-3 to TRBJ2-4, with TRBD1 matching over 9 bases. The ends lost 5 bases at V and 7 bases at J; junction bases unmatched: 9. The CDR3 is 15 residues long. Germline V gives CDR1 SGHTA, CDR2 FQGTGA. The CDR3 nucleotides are TGTGCCAGCAGCATCACAGGGGGCGCGACGAACATTCAGTACTTC. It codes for CASSITGGATNIQYF. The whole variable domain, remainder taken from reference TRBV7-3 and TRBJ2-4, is GAGVSQTPSNKVTEKGKYVELRCDPISGHTALYWYRQSLGQGPEFLIYFQGTGAADDSGLPNDRFFAVRPEGSVSTLKIQRTERGDSAVYLCASSITGGATNIQYFGAGTRLSVL.

In DNA, the CDR3 is TGTGCCAGCAGACCACCCGGGAGGGGCGTCGGCGAGCAGTACTTC. This encodes CASRPPGRGVGEQYF. The V call is TRBV27, the J call TRBJ2-7; 8 nucleotides agree with TRBD2. CDR3 length equals 15 residues. The V gene end was trimmed by 6 bases and the J gene end by 6 bases; junction bases not matched to a gene: 13. Germline-derived CDR1 and CDR2 are MNHEY and SMNVEV (reference sequence).

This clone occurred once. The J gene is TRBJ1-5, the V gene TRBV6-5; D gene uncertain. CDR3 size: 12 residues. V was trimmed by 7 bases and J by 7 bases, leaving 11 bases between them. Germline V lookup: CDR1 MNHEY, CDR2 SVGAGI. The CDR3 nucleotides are TGTGCCAGCACCAACGGAGGACAGCCCCAGCATTTT. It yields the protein CASTNGGQPQHF.

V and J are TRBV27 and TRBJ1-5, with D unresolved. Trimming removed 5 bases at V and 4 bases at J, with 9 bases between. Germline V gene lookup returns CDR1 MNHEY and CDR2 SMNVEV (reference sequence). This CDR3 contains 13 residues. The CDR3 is CASSPMMNQPQHF. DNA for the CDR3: TGTGCCAGCAGTCCCATGATGAATCAGCCCCAGCATTTT.